Listed here is a single TCR beta chain. At the DNA level, this CDR3 is encoded by other sequences in the same sample as well. This specimen belongs to a study of shared clonotypes between healthy human individuals. The CDR3 consists of 14 residues. V was clipped by 1 base and J by 2 bases, with 6 bases between them. Germline CDR1 SGHTA, CDR2 FQGNSA. Profiling relied on immunoSEQ multiplex PCR, and the TCRdb table lists in-frame clones only, not all of them. The sample includes 2.5 million or so clones, just over 90% of them seen just once. The source of this sequence is a man between 18 and 29 years old in good health. The sample was naive CD4+ T cells sorted from blood. The subset was: CD45RA+ positively selected. The rearrangement uses TRBV7-2 and TRBJ2-1; no definite D call. DNA of the CDR3: TGTGCCAGCAGCTTAGGCACAGCCTACAATGAGCAGTTCTTC. As protein: CASSLGTAYNEQFF.